Listed here are 9 T cell receptor beta chains from one sample, sequenced in a study of cytomegalovirus exposure and HLA in healthy donors. Assay: immunoSEQ multiplex PCR; the TCRdb copy retains only in-frame clones and omits some. The table has some 240,000 clones, about 90% seen once. The sequencing input was PBMCs. The receptors come from a woman aged 30 to 39 in good health and CMV-seropositive.

The chain recombines TRBV19 with TRBJ2-2, with 11 bases lining up with TRBD1. The CDR3 is 14 amino acids. The V and J ends lost 9 bases and 6 bases, in that order; junction bases with no gene match: 6. CDR1 is LNHDA, CDR2 SQIVND, per germline (reference sequence). This CDR3 reads CASRDRGFAGELFF. The CDR3 bases are TGTGCCAGCCGGGACAGGGGGTTCGCCGGGGAGCTGTTTTTT.

The chain employs TRBV18 and TRBJ2-1; 10 bases align to TRBD1. Germline loops: CDR1 KGHSH, CDR2 LQKENI. The trim removed 0 bases at V and 3 bases at J, leaving 2 bases unmatched. This CDR3 comprises 16 residues. The CDR3 region is CASSPPRDRGYNEQFF. The CDR3 region has the DNA TGTGCCAGCTCACCACCTCGGGACAGGGGCTACAATGAGCAGTTCTTC.

V is TRBV27 and J is TRBJ1-4; D is possibly TRBD1 (6 bases). V lost 2 bases, J lost 10 bases, and 14 bases lay in between. The CDR3 runs 14 residues. Germline CDR1 MNHEY, CDR2 SMNVEV (reference sequence). Here the CDR3 reads CASSLRQLTGKLFF. The CDR3 region has the DNA TGTGCCAGCAGTTTAAGACAATTGACAGGAAAACTGTTTTTT.

In nucleotides, the CDR3 is TGTGCCAGCAGCACGACACAGGGGTTTTACGAGCAGTACTTC. This encodes CASSTTQGFYEQYF. The chain is built from TRBV7-2 and TRBJ2-7, with 7 bases lining up with TRBD1. V lost 5 bases and J lost 4; bases outside the gene matches: 8. Germline loops: CDR1 SGHTA, CDR2 FQGNSA. The CDR3 runs 14 residues.

This rearrangement joins TRBV11-2 to TRBJ1-1; no clear D gene. V shed 5 bases and J shed 7 bases, with 5 bases lying between them. Germline V CDR1 and CDR2: SGHAT, FQNNGV. CDR3 size: 10 residues. In DNA form, the CDR3 reads TGTGCCAGCAGCCCGTATGAAGCTTTCTTT. This codes for CASSPYEAFF.

This clone was seen only a few times. The rearrangement uses TRBV19 and TRBJ1-5; possibly TRBD1 for D (6 bases). Germline-derived CDR1 and CDR2 are LNHDA and SQIVND (reference sequence). The CDR3 is made up of 14 amino acids. V lost 9 bases to trimming and J lost 6 bases, with 18 bases between them. DNA of the CDR3: TGTGCCAGCCGGACAGCTCCTGGGGGTCAGCCCCAGCATTTT. Protein product: CASRTAPGGQPQHF.

This clone has a handful of counts. The genes are TRBV28 and TRBJ1-1, with D unclear. CDR3 length: 14 residues. CDR1 and CDR2 (germline): MDHEN, SYDVKM. Trimming pared 5 bases from V and 3 bases from J, leaving 13 bases between. The CDR3 DNA follows: TGTGCCAGCAGTCCCCTAGAGTTGTACACTGAAGCTTTCTTT. Amino acids: CASSPLELYTEAFF.

V gene TRBV6-5 combines with J gene TRBJ2-3; D gene uncertain. Germline V gene data show CDR1 as MNHEY and CDR2 as SVGAGI. The CDR3 contains 14 residues. V was shortened by 0 bases and J by 0 bases, with 4 bases between the two germline ends. CDR3 sequence: CASSYSSSTDTQYF. As DNA, the CDR3 is TGTGCCAGCAGTTACTCGTCAAGCACAGATACGCAGTATTTT.

CDR3 coding DNA: TGTGCCACCCTCGGGTACAATGAGCAGTTCTTC. As protein: CATLGYNEQFF. V usage is TRBV10-3 and J usage is TRBJ2-1; D not resolved. The germline V gene encodes CDR1 ENHRY and CDR2 SYGVKD. Trimming stripped 10 bases from V and 4 bases from J, with 8 bases between. The CDR3 runs to 11 residues.